This T cell receptor (beta chain) stems from a study of CD8 T cells in ankylosing spondylitis (TCRdb year 2017). Describing the broader study: To find TCR variants linked to disease, the study profiled T cell receptor beta repertoires in ankylosing spondylitis patients and healthy donors. The full study cohort comprised 20 to 25 ankylosing spondylitis patients and approximately 100 healthy donors. Peripheral blood was sampled, and synovial fluid was also collected from ankylosing spondylitis patients.

TCRdb names Illumina HiSeq 2500 as the instrument used. TCR beta libraries were prepared by quantitative 5'-RACE with molecular barcodes. Regarding the original processing steps: A new computational method, built on a probabilistic model of VDJ rearrangement, was used to identify disease-linked TCR variants. Through fastp at Q25 and MiXCR, TCRdb rebuilt clones from the public reads, retaining in-frame beta chains. Each entry merges the rows of one CDR3 protein and shows their most common DNA and genes. Here the V and J calls rest on TCRdb's processing, not on the authors' analysis. The sample table contains about 500,000 distinct CDR3 sequences; only one count was recorded for about 13% of them. Of the sample, nearly 7% is held by the ten largest clones. Findings and caveats that apply to the study as a whole: Some motif variants had previously been reported in the synovial fluid and blood of reactive arthritis patients, which suggests shared mechanisms of disease initiation. Blood from ankylosing spondylitis patients appeared to be characterized by a TCR beta motif made up of several highly homologous amino acid variants. The disease-linked clones were reported as significantly enriched in matched synovial fluid samples from ankylosing spondylitis patients. A CD8+ phenotype was shown by the disease-linked clones, which were found at relatively low frequencies in peripheral blood.

About this clonotype itself: The antigen this receptor binds is unknown. No base qualities exist here, and no much larger clone lies one base off it.

Trimming at the junction amounts to 1 base on V and 9 bases on J, and the germline ends lie 16 bases apart. The germline V gene specifies SGHAT as CDR1 and FQNNGV as CDR2. From cysteine to phenylalanine, the CDR3 is 14 amino acids long. The DNA shown is the 42-base CDR3, in frame from base 1. The chain links TRBV11-2 with TRBJ2-7, with no confidently assigned D gene. The specimen was blood, either unsorted or a sorted T cell fraction (not recorded which). The sequence derives from a male donor with ankylosing spondylitis. The CDR3 reads CASSLAPATRRQYF. The bases read TGTGCCAGCAGCTTAGCGCCCGCCACCCGGAGGCAGTACTTC. Reference TRBV11-2 and TRBJ2-7 proteins supply the regions before and after the CDR3; the full variable domain is: EAGVAQSPRYKIIEKRQSVAFWCNPISGHATLYWYQQILGQGPKLLIQFQNNGVVDDSQLPKDRFSAERLKGVDSTLKIQPAKLEDSAVYLCASSLAPATRRQYFGPGTRLTVT.